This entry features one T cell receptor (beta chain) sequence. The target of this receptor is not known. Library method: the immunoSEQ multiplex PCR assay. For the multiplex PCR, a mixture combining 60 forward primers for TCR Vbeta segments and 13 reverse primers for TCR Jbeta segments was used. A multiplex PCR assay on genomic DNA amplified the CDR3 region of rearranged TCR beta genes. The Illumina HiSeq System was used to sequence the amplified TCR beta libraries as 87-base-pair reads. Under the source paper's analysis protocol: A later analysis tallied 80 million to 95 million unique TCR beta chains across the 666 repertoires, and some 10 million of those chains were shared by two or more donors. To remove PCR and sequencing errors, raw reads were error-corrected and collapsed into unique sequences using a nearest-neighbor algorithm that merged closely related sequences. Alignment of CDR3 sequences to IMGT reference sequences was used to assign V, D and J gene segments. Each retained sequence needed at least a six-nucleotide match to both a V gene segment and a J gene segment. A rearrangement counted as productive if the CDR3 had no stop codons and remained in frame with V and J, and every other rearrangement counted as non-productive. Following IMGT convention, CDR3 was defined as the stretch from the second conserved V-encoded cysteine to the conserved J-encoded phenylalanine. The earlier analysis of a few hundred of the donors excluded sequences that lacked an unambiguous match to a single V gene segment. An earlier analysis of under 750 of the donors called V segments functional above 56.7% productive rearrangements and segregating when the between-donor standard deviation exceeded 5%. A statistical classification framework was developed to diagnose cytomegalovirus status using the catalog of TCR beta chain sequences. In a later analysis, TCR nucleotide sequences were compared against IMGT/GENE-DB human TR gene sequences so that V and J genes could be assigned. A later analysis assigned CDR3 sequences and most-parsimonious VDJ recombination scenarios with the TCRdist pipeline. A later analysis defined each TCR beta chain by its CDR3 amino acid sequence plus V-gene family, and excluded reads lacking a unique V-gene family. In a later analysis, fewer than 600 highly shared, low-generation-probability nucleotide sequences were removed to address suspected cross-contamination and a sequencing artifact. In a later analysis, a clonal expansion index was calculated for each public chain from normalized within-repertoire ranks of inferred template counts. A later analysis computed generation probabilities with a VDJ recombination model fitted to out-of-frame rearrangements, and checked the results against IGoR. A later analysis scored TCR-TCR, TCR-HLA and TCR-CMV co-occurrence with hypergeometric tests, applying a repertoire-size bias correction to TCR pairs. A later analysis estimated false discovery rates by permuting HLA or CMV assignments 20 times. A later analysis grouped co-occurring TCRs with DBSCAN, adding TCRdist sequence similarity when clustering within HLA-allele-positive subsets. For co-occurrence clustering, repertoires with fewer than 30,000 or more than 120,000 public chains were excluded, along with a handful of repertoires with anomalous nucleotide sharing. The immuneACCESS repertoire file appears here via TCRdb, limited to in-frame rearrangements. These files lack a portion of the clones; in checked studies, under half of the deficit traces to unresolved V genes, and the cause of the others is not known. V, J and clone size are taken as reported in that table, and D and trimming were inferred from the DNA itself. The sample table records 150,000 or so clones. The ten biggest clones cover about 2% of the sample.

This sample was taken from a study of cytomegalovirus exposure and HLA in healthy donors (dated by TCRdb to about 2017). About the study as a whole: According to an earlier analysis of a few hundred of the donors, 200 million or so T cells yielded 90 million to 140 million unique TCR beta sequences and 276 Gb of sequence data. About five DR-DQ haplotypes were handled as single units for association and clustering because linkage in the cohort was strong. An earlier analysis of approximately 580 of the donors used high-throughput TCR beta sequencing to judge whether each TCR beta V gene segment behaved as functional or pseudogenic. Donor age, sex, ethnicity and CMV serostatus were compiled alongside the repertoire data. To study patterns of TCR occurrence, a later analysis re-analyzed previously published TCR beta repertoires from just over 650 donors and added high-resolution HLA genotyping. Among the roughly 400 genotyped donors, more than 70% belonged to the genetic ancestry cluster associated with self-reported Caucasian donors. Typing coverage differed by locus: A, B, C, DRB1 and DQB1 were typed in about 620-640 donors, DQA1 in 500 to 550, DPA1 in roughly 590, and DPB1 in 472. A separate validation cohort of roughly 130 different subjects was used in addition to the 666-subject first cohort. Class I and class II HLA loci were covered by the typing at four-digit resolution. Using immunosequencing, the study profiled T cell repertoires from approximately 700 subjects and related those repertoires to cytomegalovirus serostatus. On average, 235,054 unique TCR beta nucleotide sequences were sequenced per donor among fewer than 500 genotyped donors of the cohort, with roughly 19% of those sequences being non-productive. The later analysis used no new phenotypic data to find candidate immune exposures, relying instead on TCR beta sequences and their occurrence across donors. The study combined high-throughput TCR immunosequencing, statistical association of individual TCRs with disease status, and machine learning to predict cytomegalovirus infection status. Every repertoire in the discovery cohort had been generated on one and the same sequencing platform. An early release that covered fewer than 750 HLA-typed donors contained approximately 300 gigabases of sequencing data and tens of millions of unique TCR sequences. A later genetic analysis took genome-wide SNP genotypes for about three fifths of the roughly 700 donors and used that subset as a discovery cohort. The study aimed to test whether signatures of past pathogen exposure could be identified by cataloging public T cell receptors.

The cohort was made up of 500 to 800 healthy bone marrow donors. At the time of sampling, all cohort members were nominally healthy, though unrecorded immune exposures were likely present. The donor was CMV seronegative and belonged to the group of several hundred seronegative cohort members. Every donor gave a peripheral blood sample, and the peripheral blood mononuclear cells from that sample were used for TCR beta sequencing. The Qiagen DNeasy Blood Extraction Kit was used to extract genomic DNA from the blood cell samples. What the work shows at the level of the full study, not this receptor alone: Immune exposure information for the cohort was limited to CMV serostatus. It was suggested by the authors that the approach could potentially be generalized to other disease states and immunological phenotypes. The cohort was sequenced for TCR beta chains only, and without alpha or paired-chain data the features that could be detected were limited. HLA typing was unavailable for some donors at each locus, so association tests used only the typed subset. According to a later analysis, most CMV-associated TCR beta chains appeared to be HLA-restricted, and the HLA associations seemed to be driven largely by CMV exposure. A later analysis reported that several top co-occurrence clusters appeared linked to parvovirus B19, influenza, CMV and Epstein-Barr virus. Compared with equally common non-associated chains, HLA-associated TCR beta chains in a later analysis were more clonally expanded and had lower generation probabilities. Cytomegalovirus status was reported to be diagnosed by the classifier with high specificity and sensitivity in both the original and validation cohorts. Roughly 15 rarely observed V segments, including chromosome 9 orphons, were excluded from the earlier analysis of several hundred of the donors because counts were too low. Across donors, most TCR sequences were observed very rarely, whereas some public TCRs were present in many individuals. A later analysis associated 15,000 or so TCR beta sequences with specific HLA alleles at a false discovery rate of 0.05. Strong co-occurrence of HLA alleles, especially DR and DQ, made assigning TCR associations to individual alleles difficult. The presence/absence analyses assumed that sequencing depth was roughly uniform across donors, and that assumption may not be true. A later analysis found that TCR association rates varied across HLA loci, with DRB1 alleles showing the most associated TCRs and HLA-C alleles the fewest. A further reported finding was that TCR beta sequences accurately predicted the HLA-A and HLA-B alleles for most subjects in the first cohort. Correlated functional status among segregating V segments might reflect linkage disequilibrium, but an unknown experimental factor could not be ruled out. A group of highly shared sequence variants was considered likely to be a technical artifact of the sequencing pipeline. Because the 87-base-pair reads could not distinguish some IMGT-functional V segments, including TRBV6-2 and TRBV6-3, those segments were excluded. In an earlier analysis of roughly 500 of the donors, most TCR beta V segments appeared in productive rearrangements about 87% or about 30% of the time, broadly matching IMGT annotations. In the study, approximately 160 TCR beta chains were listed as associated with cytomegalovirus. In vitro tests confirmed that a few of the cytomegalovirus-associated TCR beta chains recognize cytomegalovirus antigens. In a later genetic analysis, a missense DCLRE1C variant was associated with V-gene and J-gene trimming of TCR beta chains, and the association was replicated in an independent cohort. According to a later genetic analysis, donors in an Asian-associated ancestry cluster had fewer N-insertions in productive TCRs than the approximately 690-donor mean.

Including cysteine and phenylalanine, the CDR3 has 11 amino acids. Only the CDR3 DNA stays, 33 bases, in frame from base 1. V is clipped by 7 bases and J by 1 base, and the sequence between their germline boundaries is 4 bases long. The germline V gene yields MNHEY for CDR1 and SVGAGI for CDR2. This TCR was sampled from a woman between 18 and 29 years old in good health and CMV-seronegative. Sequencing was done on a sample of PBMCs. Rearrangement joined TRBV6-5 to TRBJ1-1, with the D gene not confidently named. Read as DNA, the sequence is TGTGCCAGCACCCAGAACACTGAAGCTTTCTTT. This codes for CASTQNTEAFF.